The 19 T cell receptor beta chains below come from one sample, sequenced in a study of T cells in Graves' hyperthyroidism and ophthalmopathy. Regions amplified from RNA transcripts were the TCR beta CDR3 regions. Carried out on the TCR CDR3, a first-round RT-PCR used the HTBI primer set. One entry per CDR3 protein results from TCRdb running MiXCR on the multiplex PCR reads. Altogether 700,000 to 850,000 distinct CDR3 sequences are present, 30% to 40% being singletons, with the ten largest covering roughly 30%. Sequences were obtained from blood. The source is a woman in her thirties or forties with Graves' hyperthyroidism.

The chain carries TRBV24-1 and TRBJ1-2; 10 nucleotides align to TRBD1. CDR1 and CDR2 from the germline V gene are KGHDR and SFDVKD. The CDR3 totals 14 residues. The junction had 8 bases not matched to a gene; V was cut back by 12 bases and J by 2 bases. CDR3 sequence: CAAGTGQGNYGYTF. In DNA, the CDR3 is TGTGCCGCCGGAACGGGACAGGGGAACTATGGCTACACCTTC.

About this clonotype itself: With a much larger clone just one base away, this may be a read error. This chain joins TRBV5-1 and TRBJ2-7; D possibly uses TRBD1 or TRBD2 (5 bases each). Trimming removed 0 bases from V and 5 bases from J, with 15 bases in between. Germline V lookup: CDR1 SGHRS, CDR2 YFSETQ. The CDR3 has 15 amino acids. The CDR3 sequence: CASSLVPGTVNEQYF. CDR3 DNA: TGCGCCAGCAGCTTGGTACCAGGGACGGTAAACGAGCAGTACTTC.

This clonotype was observed at least ten times. The rearrangement uses TRBV5-1 and TRBJ1-2; the match to TRBD1 covers 10 bases. After removal of 4 bases from V and 8 bases from J, the junction contained 5 bases not matched to a gene. From germline, CDR1 is SGHRS and CDR2 YFSETQ. The CDR3 is made up of 13 amino acids. The chain's CDR3 is CASSLGTGDGYTF. The CDR3 nucleotides read TGCGCCAGCAGCCTCGGGACAGGGGACGGCTACACCTTC.

V gene TRBV6-2 or TRBV6-3 combines with J gene TRBJ1-5, with TRBD1 matching 11 bases. Germline V gene lookup returns CDR1 MNHEY and CDR2 SVGEGT. CDR3 length equals 18 residues. After removal of 5 bases from V and 0 bases from J, the junction contained 9 bases not matched to a gene. CDR3 nucleotide sequence: TGTGCCAGCAGTACCCCGTTGGACAGGGGGCATAGCAATCAGCCCCAGCATTTT. Translation: CASSTPLDRGHSNQPQHF.

The chain links TRBV15 to TRBJ1-2; a weak D match, TRBD1 (6 bases). Trimming pared 5 bases from V and 9 bases from J, leaving 22 bases between. The germline gives CDR1 LNHNV, CDR2 YYDKDF (reference sequence). The CDR3 consists of 15 residues. The chain's CDR3 is CATSAPGTGARSYTF. CDR3 nucleotide sequence: TGTGCCACCAGCGCTCCCGGCACGGGGGCAAGGAGCTACACCTTC.

A note on this clonotype: Possible read error: a much larger clone is one base away. The J gene is TRBJ2-7, the V gene TRBV19; possibly TRBD1 for D (6 bases). The germline V gene has CDR1 LNHDA and CDR2 SQIVND (reference sequence). This CDR3 is built from 13 residues. V was cut by 11 bases and J by 3 bases, with 17 bases left in between. CDR3 coding DNA: TGTGCCGTCGGAGGACAGAACTTCTACGAGCAGTACTTC. Translating gives CAVGGQNFYEQYF.

At least ten counts were recorded for this clonotype. Relative to the germline gene, one junction end is altered; a read error may explain this. The chain couples TRBV19 to TRBJ1-5; weak D call: TRBD1 (6 bases). CDR1 is LNHDA and CDR2 is SQIVND in the germline V gene (reference sequence). The CDR3 length is 15 residues. Here the CDR3 DNA reads TGTGCCAGCAGTAGGGGGGGATATAGCAATCAGCCCCAGCATTTT. The encoded protein is CASSRGGYSNQPQHF. Filled out from reference TRBV19 and TRBJ1-5, the complete variable domain reads DGGITQSPKYLFRKEGQNVTLSCEQNLNHDAMYWYRQDPGQGLRLIYYSQIVNDFQKGDIAEGYSVSREKKESFPLTVTSAQKNPTAFYLCASSRGGYSNQPQHFGDGTRLSIL.

This clonotype appeared many times. This chain links TRBV29-1 with TRBJ2-7; perhaps TRBD1 as D (5 bases). Germline V lookup: CDR1 SQVTM, CDR2 ANQGSEA. With 0 bases removed from V and 5 bases from J, the gap between germline ends came to 14 bases. This CDR3 region has 14 residues. CDR3 residues: CSVEDDSPSNEQYF. The CDR3 bases are TGCAGCGTTGAAGATGACAGTCCAAGTAACGAGCAGTACTTC.

This chain connects TRBV6-5 to TRBJ2-7, with unresolved D. The V gene's germline CDR1 is MNHEY and CDR2 SVGAGI. The ends were cut back, 0 bases at V and 4 bases at J, with 7 bases in the middle. The CDR3 has 13 amino acids. CDR3: CASSYSKQYEQYF. DNA for the CDR3: TGTGCCAGCAGTTACTCGAAACAGTACGAGCAGTACTTC.

CDR3 loop: CSFRGGDEQYF. DNA of the CDR3: TGCAGCTTTCGAGGGGGGGACGAGCAGTACTTC. The gene calls are TRBV29-1 and TRBJ2-7; a weak D match, TRBD2 (7 bases). The V and J ends lost 8 bases and 5 bases respectively, with 13 bases between them. Germline V gene data show CDR1 as SQVTM and CDR2 as ANQGSEA. This CDR3 is built from 11 residues.

Concerning this clonotype itself: At one of its ends the junction is not consistent with the germline gene, which may arise from a read error. The chain uses TRBV6-2 or TRBV6-3 and TRBJ2-5; 8 positions agree with TRBD1. The length of the CDR3 is 13 residues. The V gene's germline CDR1 is MNHEY and CDR2 SVGEGT. Here the CDR3 reads CASSGQGGETLYF. The CDR3, as DNA: TGTGCCAGCAGTGGACAGGGCGGGGAGACCCTGTACTTC.

The chain carries TRBV5-1 and TRBJ2-7; weak D call: TRBD1 (5 bases). V lost 2 bases and J lost 3, with 12 bases in between. Looked up from germline, CDR1 is SGHRS and CDR2 is YFSETQ. This CDR3 is 14 amino acids long. The CDR3 DNA reads as TGCGCCAGCAGCTTCACGTTGACAGACTACGAGCAGTACTTC. Translating it yields CASSFTLTDYEQYF.

The sample holds many counts of this clonotype. This chain links TRBV11-2 with TRBJ2-7; 10 nucleotides agree with TRBD1. The CDR3 runs 14 residues. Per the germline V gene, CDR1 is SGHAT and CDR2 is FQNNGV. Trimming removed 5 bases from V and 9 bases from J; junction bases left unmatched: 10. CDR3 region: CASSTRYRTGGQYF. CDR3 in DNA: TGTGCCAGCAGCACTCGTTACAGGACAGGGGGGCAGTACTTC.

Regarding this clonotype: Mismatch with germline at one junction end may stem from a read error. V gene TRBV2 combines with J gene TRBJ1-6; D not resolved. Germline lookup yields CDR1 SNHLY and CDR2 FYNNEI. The CDR3 is made up of 14 amino acids. For the CDR3, the DNA is TGTGCCAGCAGTGAATCATACAAGATTTCAGCCCTCCACTTT. Translation: CASSESYKISALHF.

The chain has TRBV29-1 and TRBJ2-7, with 10 bases lining up with TRBD2. Germline CDR1 reads SQVTM; CDR2 reads ANQGSEA. CDR3 length equals 14 residues. V lost 6 bases, J lost 3 bases, and 8 bases stayed unmatched. CDR3 sequence (DNA): TGCAGCGTGTCCCGGACTAGCGGTGTCTACGAGCAGTACTTC. This gives the protein CSVSRTSGVYEQYF.

The gene calls are TRBV6-5 and TRBJ2-2; D is unclear. This CDR3 has 15 residues. Germline assignment: CDR1 MNHEY and CDR2 SVGAGI. The V and J ends lost 2 bases and 2 bases respectively, with 9 bases between them. This CDR3 reads CASSYRPINTGELFF. CDR3 in DNA: TGTGCCAGCAGTTACCGTCCTATTAACACCGGGGAGCTGTTTTTT.

This clonotype was seen at least ten times. The J gene is TRBJ2-7, the V gene TRBV7-2; no clear D gene. In germline, CDR1 is SGHTA, CDR2 FQGNSA. The V gene lost 1 base and the J gene lost 3 bases, with 7 bases spanning the gap. The CDR3 is made up of 13 amino acids. As DNA, the CDR3 is TGTGCCAGCAGCTTAGACCCTTACTACGAGCAGTACTTC. This gives the protein CASSLDPYYEQYF.

This clonotype was seen ten or more times. The rearrangement links TRBV19 to TRBJ1-1; no firm D call. The germline V gene has CDR1 LNHDA and CDR2 SQIVND (reference sequence). The V and J ends lost 6 bases and 0 bases respectively, with 11 bases between them. The CDR3 runs to 14 residues. The CDR3 loop is CASSTGVLNTEAFF. The CDR3 DNA reads as TGTGCCAGTAGCACCGGGGTTCTGAACACTGAAGCTTTCTTT.

The chain links TRBV7-2 to TRBJ2-7; 7 bases fit TRBD2. V shed 5 bases, J shed 6 bases, and the junction held 10 bases outside the gene matches. This CDR3 is built from 14 residues. The germline V gene has CDR1 SGHTA and CDR2 FQGNSA. The CDR3 nucleotides are TGTGCCAGCAGCCGTGACCGGGACTACGCCGAGCAGTACTTC. Its protein is CASSRDRDYAEQYF.